This T cell receptor (beta chain) was sequenced for a study of OX40 agonist ivuxolimab in advanced cancers. Study as a whole: The mean age was approximately 60 years, ranging from about 23 to 79, with more than 70% of participants male.

The ends lost 0 bases at V and 7 bases at J; junction bases unmatched: 8. Per germline, CDR1 SNHLY and CDR2 FYNNEI. This CDR3 is built from 15 residues. This table comes from immunoSEQ multiplex PCR, and its TCRdb copy is limited to in-frame clones, with some not included. The table includes 50,000 to 70,000 clones, around 86% detected once. With respect to this clone: Its antigen is currently unknown.

Findings and caveats of the study: On average, a greater number of expanded clones characterised CD8+ T cells relative to CD4+.

The source material was CD4+ or CD8+ T cells sorted from blood, sampled in a trial of the OX40 agonist ivuxolimab. The TCR sequence derives from an adult with an advanced solid tumor such as melanoma, head and neck, liver or kidney cancer. This sequence joins TRBV2 and TRBJ1-1; 7 bases map to TRBD1. CDR3 in DNA: TGTGCCAGCAGTGAAGCTATGTCAGGGGGAGGTGAAGCTTTCTTT. This sequence encodes CASSEAMSGGGEAFF. The complete variable domain, with remaining parts taken from reference TRBV2 and TRBJ1-1, reads EPEVTQTPSHQVTQMGQEVILRCVPISNHLYFYWYRQILGQKVEFLVSFYNNEISEKSEIFDDQFSVERPDGSNFTLKIRSTKLEDSAMYFCASSEAMSGGGEAFFGQGTRLTVV.